This T cell receptor beta chain was sequenced for a study of blood T cell repertoires in COVID-19. In the study overall: Samples representing acute and convalescent COVID-19 were sourced from the United States, Italy and Spain. In each case, the material was cDNA or gDNA derived from T cells, B-cell-depleted T cells, or PBMCs.

V shed 2 bases and J shed 0 bases, with 8 bases lying between them. This CDR3 contains 15 residues. Germline CDR1 is LNHNV and CDR2 is YYDKDF (reference sequence). Source study methods: Amplification with reference gene primers provided the estimates of nucleated cell counts. This table comes from immunoSEQ multiplex PCR, and its TCRdb copy is limited to in-frame clones, with some not included. From that table come the V and J calls and clone size; the DNA was used to work out D and trimming. The sample shows about 83,000 clones, approximately 81% of them seen only once. Input material: peripheral blood. The chain joins TRBV15 to TRBJ1-3; D possibly corresponds to TRBD1 (6 bases). The receptor's source is a woman older than 75 with acute or convalescent COVID-19. CDR3 in amino acids: CATSRQGYSGNTIYF. The CDR3 DNA reads as TGTGCCACCAGCAGACAGGGGTACTCTGGAAACACCATATATTTT.